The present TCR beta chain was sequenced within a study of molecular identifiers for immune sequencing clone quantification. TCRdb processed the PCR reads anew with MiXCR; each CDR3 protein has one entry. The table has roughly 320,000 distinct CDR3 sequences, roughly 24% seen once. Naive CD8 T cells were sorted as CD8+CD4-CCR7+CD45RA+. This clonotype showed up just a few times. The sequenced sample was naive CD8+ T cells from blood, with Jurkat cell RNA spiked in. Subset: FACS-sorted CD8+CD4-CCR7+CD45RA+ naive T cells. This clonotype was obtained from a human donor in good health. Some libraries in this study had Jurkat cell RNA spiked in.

CDR3 amino acids: CASSYGLAVYNEQFF. In DNA form, the CDR3 reads TGTGCCAGCAGCTATGGACTAGCAGTCTACAATGAGCAGTTCTTC. V and J are TRBV6-5 and TRBJ2-1; 8 positions agree with TRBD2. CDR1 and CDR2 from the germline V gene are MNHEY and SVGAGI. V lost 6 bases to trimming and J lost 3 bases; unmatched junction nucleotides: 7. This CDR3 comprises 15 residues.